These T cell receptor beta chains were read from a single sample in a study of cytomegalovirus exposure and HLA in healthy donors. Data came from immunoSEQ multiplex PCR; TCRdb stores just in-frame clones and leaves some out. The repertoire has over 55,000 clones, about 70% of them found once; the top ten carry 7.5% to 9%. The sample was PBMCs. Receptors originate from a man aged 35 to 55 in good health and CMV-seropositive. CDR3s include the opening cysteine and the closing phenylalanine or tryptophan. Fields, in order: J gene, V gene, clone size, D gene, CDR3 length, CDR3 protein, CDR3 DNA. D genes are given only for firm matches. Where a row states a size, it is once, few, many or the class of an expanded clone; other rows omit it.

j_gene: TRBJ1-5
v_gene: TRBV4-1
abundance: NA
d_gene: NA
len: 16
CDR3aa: CASSQEGGNQDQPQHF
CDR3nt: TGCGCCAGCAGCCAAGAAGGGGGTAACCAAGATCAGCCCCAGCATTTT

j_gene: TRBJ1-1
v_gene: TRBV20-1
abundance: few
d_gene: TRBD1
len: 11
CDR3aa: CSADRDTEAFF
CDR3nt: TGCAGTGCCGACAGGGACACTGAAGCTTTCTTT

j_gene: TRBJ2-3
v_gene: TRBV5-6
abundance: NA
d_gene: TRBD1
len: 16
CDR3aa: CASSQAGQGFTDTQYF
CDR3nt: TGTGCCAGCAGCCAGGCGGGACAGGGGTTCACAGATACGCAGTATTTT

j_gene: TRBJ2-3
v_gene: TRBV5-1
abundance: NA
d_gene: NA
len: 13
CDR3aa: CASRRDGTDTQYF
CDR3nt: TGCGCCAGCAGGCGGGATGGCACAGATACGCAGTATTTT

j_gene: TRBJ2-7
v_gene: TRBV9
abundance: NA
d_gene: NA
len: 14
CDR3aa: CASSVAGRGYEQYF
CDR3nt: TGTGCCAGCAGCGTCGCGGGCAGGGGCTACGAGCAGTACTTC

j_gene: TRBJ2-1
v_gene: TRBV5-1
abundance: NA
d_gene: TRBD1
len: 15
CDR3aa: CASSTSGTGNNEQFF
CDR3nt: TGCGCCAGCAGCACTTCCGGGACAGGGAACAATGAGCAGTTCTTC

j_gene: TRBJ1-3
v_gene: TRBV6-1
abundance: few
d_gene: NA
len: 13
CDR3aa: CASSAGGGNTIYF
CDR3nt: TGTGCCAGCAGTGCTGGGGGCGGGAACACCATATATTTT

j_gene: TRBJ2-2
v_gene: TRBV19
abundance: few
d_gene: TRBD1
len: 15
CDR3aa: CASSIRQGGTGELFF
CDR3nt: TGTGCCAGTAGTATAAGACAGGGGGGCACCGGGGAGCTGTTTTTT

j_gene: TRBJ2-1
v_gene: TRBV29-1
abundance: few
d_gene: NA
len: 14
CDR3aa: CSDSGVTSYNEQFF
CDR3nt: TGCAGCGACTCAGGGGTCACCTCCTACAATGAGCAGTTCTTC

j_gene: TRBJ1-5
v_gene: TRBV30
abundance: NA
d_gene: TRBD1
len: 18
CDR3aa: CAWSVRSFDGTAFQPQHF
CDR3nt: TGTGCCTGGAGTGTACGGTCCTTCGATGGGACAGCATTTCAGCCCCAGCATTTT

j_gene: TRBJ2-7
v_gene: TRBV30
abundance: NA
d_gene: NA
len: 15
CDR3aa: CAYIPRDRFSYEQYF
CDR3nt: TGTGCTTACATACCAAGAGACAGGTTCTCCTACGAGCAGTACTTC

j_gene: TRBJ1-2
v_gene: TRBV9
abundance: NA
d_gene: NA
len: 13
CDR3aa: CASRDGLSYGYTF
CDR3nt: TGTGCCAGCAGGGACGGACTGAGCTATGGCTACACCTTC

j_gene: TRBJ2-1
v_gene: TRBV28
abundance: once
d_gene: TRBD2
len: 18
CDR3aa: CASSFLRRRLAGEGEQFF
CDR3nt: TGTGCCAGCAGTTTTTTACGGAGGCGGCTAGCGGGAGAGGGTGAGCAGTTCTTC

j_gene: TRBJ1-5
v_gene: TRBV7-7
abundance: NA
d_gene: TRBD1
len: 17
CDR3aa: CAERGQGFSGSNQPQHF
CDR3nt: TGTGCGGAGAGGGGACAGGGATTTTCGGGTAGCAATCAGCCCCAGCATTTT

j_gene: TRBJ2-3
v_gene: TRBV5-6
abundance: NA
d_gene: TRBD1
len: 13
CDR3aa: CASSQNRGDTQYF
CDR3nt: TGTGCCAGCAGCCAAAACAGGGGAGATACGCAGTATTTT

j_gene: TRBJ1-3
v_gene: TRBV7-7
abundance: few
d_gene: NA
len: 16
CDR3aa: CASSLRTADSGNTIYF
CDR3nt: TGTGCTAGCAGCTTGCGGACAGCGGACTCTGGAAACACCATATATTTT

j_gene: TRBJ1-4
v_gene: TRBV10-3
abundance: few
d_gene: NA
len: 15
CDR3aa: CAISEGGGVSEKLFF
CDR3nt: TGTGCCATCAGTGAAGGAGGGGGGGTTAGTGAAAAACTGTTTTTT

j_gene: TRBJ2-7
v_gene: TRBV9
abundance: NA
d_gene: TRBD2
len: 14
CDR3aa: CASSAYRDYDEQYF
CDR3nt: TGTGCCAGCAGCGCGTACCGGGACTACGACGAGCAGTACTTC

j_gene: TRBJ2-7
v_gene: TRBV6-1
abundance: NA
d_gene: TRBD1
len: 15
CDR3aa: CASSGQGAFFYEQYF
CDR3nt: TGTGCCAGCAGTGGGCAGGGGGCTTTCTTCTACGAGCAGTACTTC

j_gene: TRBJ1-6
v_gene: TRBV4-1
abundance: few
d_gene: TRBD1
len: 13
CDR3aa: CASSWDRDSPLHF
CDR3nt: TGCGCCAGCAGCTGGGACAGGGACTCACCCCTCCACTTT

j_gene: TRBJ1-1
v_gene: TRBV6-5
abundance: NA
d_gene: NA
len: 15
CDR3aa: CASRLFDLDSTEAFF
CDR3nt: TGTGCCAGCAGACTCTTCGATCTCGACAGCACTGAAGCTTTCTTT

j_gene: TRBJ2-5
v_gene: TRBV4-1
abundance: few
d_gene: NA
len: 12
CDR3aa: CASSHTTETQYF
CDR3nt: TGCGCCAGCAGCCACACTACAGAGACCCAGTACTTC

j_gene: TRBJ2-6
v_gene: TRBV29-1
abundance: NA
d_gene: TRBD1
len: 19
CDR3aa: CSVEGWAGGRPSEANVLTF
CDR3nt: TGCAGCGTTGAGGGGTGGGCAGGGGGCCGACCCTCTGAGGCCAACGTCCTGACTTTC